Shown below are 12 T cell receptor beta chains from a single sample sequenced in a study of blood T cell repertoires in COVID-19. The repertoire was sequenced with immunoSEQ multiplex PCR; TCRdb's copy has only in-frame clones and lacks some. Here the sample spans fewer than 350,000 clones, nearly 90% being singletons. Material: PBMCs or T cells enriched from blood (not recorded which). These receptor sequences come from a woman aged 18-29 years with acute COVID-19.

The V call is TRBV5-1, the J call TRBJ2-1; 12 bases are a match to TRBD2. Germline values: CDR1 SGHRS, CDR2 YFSETQ. V gave up 0 bases and J gave up 0 bases; unmatched junction bases: 10. The CDR3 spans 20 residues. As DNA, the CDR3 is TGCGCCAGCAGCTTGGTATCTCTAGCGGGAGGGCGGAGCTCCTACAATGAGCAGTTCTTC. This gives the protein CASSLVSLAGGRSSYNEQFF.

This clone showed up just once. V gene TRBV5-5 combines with J gene TRBJ2-7; 11 bases match TRBD2. The germline V gene has CDR1 SGHKS and CDR2 YYEKEE (reference sequence). The trim removed 0 bases at V and 0 bases at J, leaving 11 bases unmatched. The CDR3 covers 19 residues. CDR3 loop: CASSLAGLAGGRSSYEQYF. CDR3 bases: TGTGCCAGCAGCTTGGCCGGCCTAGCGGGAGGCAGGTCCTCCTACGAGCAGTACTTC.

In this sample, this clone turned up once. This rearrangement joins TRBV4-3 to TRBJ1-1; D is unresolved. The V end was cut by 0 bases, the J end by 0 bases, with 8 bases between. CDR3 length equals 15 residues. The germline CDR1 and CDR2 sequences are LGHNA and YSLEER. The CDR3 DNA is TGCGCCAGCAGCCAAGATCAGGATATGAACACTGAAGCTTTCTTT. Translating gives CASSQDQDMNTEAFF.

The gene calls are TRBV19 and TRBJ2-1, with D perhaps matching TRBD2 (7 bases). This CDR3 is 18 amino acids long. V was cut by 5 bases and J by 2 bases, with 22 bases left in between. The germline CDR1 and CDR2 sequences are LNHDA and SQIVND (reference sequence). The CDR3 DNA is TGTGCCAGTAGTTCCCACTCGGGCCGGGGGGACACCTACAATGAGCAGTTCTTC. Residues: CASSSHSGRGDTYNEQFF. The full variable domain, its missing parts supplied by reference TRBV19 and TRBJ2-1, is DGGITQSPKYLFRKEGQNVTLSCEQNLNHDAMYWYRQDPGQGLRLIYYSQIVNDFQKGDIAEGYSVSREKKESFPLTVTSAQKNPTAFYLCASSSHSGRGDTYNEQFFGPGTRLTVL.

The V and J genes are TRBV18 and TRBJ2-7; D may be TRBD1 (5 bases). V was clipped by 6 bases and J by 5 bases, with 17 bases between them. The germline V gene encodes CDR1 KGHSH and CDR2 LQKENI. This CDR3 region has 14 residues. DNA for the CDR3: TGTGCCAGCTCCCTCTCGGCAGGGATCCACGAGCAGTACTTC. It encodes CASSLSAGIHEQYF. Drawing the rest from reference TRBV18 and TRBJ2-7, the complete variable domain is NAGVMQNPRHLVRRRGQEARLRCSPMKGHSHVYWYRQLPEEGLKFMVYLQKENIIDESGMPKERFSAEFPKEGPSILRIQQVVRGDSAAYFCASSLSAGIHEQYFGPGTRLTVT.

The genes are TRBV3-1 (or the pseudogene TRBV3-2) and TRBJ2-3; TRBD1 aligns across 8 bases. The trim removed 3 bases at V and 4 bases at J, leaving 6 bases unmatched. This CDR3 contains 15 residues. The germline V gene has CDR1 LGHDT and CDR2 YNNKEL (reference sequence). CDR3 in amino acids: CASSQDRVSSDTQYF. Written as DNA, the CDR3 is TGTGCCAGCAGCCAGGACAGGGTGTCGTCAGATACGCAGTATTTT.

The chain uses TRBV4-1 and TRBJ1-5; no firm D call. Trimming took off 1 base at V and 8 bases at J, with 12 bases between the two ends. CDR3 size: 14 residues. Germline CDR1 reads MGHRA; CDR2 reads YSYEKL. CDR3 DNA: TGCGCCAGCAGCCAAGTTTCTTTGTCGGAGCCCCAGCATTTT. Translating gives CASSQVSLSEPQHF.

This sequence joins TRBV11-2 and TRBJ1-2; a possible D gene is TRBD1 (5 bases). In germline, CDR1 is SGHAT, CDR2 FQNNGV. CDR3 length: 13 residues. The V end lost 1 base, the J end lost 4 bases, and 7 bases lay between the germline ends. The CDR3 DNA follows: TGTGCCAGCAGCTTAGTGGGGGGCTATGGCTACACCTTC. Protein sequence: CASSLVGGYGYTF.

This chain connects TRBV7-6 to TRBJ2-5; D may be TRBD1 (5 bases). Germline V gene data show CDR1 as SGHVS and CDR2 as FNYEAQ. V lost 1 base to trimming and J lost 2 bases, with 8 bases between them. This CDR3 comprises 14 residues. CDR3 amino acids: CASSLVDSQETQYF. The CDR3 region has the DNA TGTGCCAGCAGCTTAGTAGACAGTCAAGAGACCCAGTACTTC. Drawing the rest from reference TRBV7-6 and TRBJ2-5, the complete variable domain is GAGVSQSPRYKVTKRGQDVALRCDPISGHVSLYWYRQALGQGPEFLTYFNYEAQQDKSGLPNDRFSAERPEGSISTLTIQRTEQRDSAMYRCASSLVDSQETQYFGPGTRLLVL.

The V gene is TRBV16, the J gene TRBJ1-2, with 7 bases matching TRBD1. V was pared by 0 bases and J by 2 bases, with 3 bases of the junction left unmatched. This CDR3 is 15 amino acids long. Germline CDR1 is KGHSY and CDR2 is FQNENV. The CDR3 is CASSQSRGQNYGYTF. CDR3 in DNA: TGTGCCAGCAGCCAATCTCGGGGACAGAACTATGGCTACACCTTC.

V gene TRBV5-1 combines with J gene TRBJ2-2; 7 bases align to TRBD2. The CDR3 is 17 residues long. Germline V gene sequence: CDR1 SGHRS, CDR2 YFSETQ. The trim removed 4 bases at V and 7 bases at J, leaving 16 bases unmatched. The CDR3 protein is CASSTGANAGVRGELFF. The CDR3 DNA sequence: TGCGCCAGCAGCACGGGTGCGAATGCGGGAGTACGCGGGGAGCTGTTTTTT.

The chain is built from TRBV30 and TRBJ1-5, with 7 bases fitting TRBD1. Germline trimming cut 3 bases from V and 9 bases from J; bases unmatched to any gene: 8. Germline V gives CDR1 GTSNPN, CDR2 SVGIG (reference sequence). The length of the CDR3 is 13 residues. CDR3 sequence (DNA): TGTGCCTGGAGACGGGACAGAGGGGGGCCCCAGCATTTT. Its protein is CAWRRDRGGPQHF.